The 4 T cell receptor beta chains given below trace back to one sample, sequenced in a study of cytomegalovirus exposure and HLA in healthy donors. The study ran its PCR with 60 Vbeta and 13 Jbeta primers. Sequencing used immunoSEQ multiplex PCR; TCRdb keeps in-frame clones, though not all of them. The table shows roughly 100,000 clones, with 79% occurring only once. Sequencing used PBMCs. The receptors originated from a male donor in good health and CMV-seropositive.

The V call is TRBV7-6, the J call TRBJ2-7, with 8 positions matching TRBD1. The CDR3 runs to 15 residues. Per the germline V gene, CDR1 is SGHVS and CDR2 is FNYEAQ. V lost 0 bases to trimming and J lost 4 bases; unmatched junction nucleotides: 5. CDR3 residues: CASSLAGTGGYEQYF. The CDR3 coding sequence is TGTGCCAGCAGCTTAGCCGGGACAGGTGGATACGAGCAGTACTTC.

The chain combines TRBV5-1 with TRBJ2-3, with 10 bases lining up with TRBD2. Trimming took 4 bases from V and 3 from J; bases not matched to a gene: 8. Germline CDR1 reads SGHRS; CDR2 reads YFSETQ. The CDR3 totals 16 residues. CDR3 amino acids: CASSEERGGGTDTQYF. In DNA form, the CDR3 reads TGCGCCAGCAGCGAGGAGCGGGGGGGAGGGACAGATACGCAGTATTTT. The variable domain in full, completed from reference TRBV5-1 and TRBJ2-3, reads KAGVTQTPRYLIKTRGQQVTLSCSPISGHRSVSWYQQTPGQGLQFLFEYFSETQRNKGNFPGRFSGRQFSNSRSEMNVSTLELGDSALYLCASSEERGGGTDTQYFGPGTRLTVL.

CDR3 protein: CATSILIEANFSPLHF. As DNA, the CDR3 is TGTGCCACCTCTATCCTGATTGAGGCCAATTTTTCACCCCTCCACTTT. The chain carries TRBV6-6 and TRBJ1-6, with D unclear. The CDR3 spans 16 residues. Germline V gives CDR1 MNHNY, CDR2 SVGAGI (reference sequence). V was clipped by 10 bases and J by 9 bases, with 25 bases between them.

The genes are TRBV29-1 and TRBJ1-4; no clear D gene. V was pared by 0 bases and J by 0 bases, with 5 bases between. The CDR3 has 14 residues. Germline CDR1 and CDR2: SQVTM and ANQGSEA. CDR3 nucleotides: TGCAGCGTTGAAGATCCTGCAACTAATGAAAAACTGTTTTTT. Its protein product is CSVEDPATNEKLFF.